This passage covers 10 T cell receptor beta chains from one sample sequenced in a study of blood T cells in healthy people across ages. The second PCR ran about 6 to 12 cycles with a sample-barcoded 5' primer and J-beta primers. TCRdb recomputed calls from the 5' RACE reads with MiXCR, one row per CDR3 protein. The table shows 780,000 or so distinct CDR3 sequences, with about 55% occurring only once. Sequencing was carried out using blood. The receptors come from an elderly man in good health.

The chain recombines TRBV5-1 with TRBJ1-2, with 8 bases identical to TRBD1. J gave up 8 bases and V 4 bases, and 7 bases lay outside the gene matches. The CDR3 has 13 residues. Germline V gene lookup returns CDR1 SGHRS and CDR2 YFSETQ. Here the CDR3 reads CASSLTGVEGYTF. The CDR3 bases are TGCGCCAGCAGCCTGACAGGGGTCGAAGGCTACACCTTC.

This clonotype was seen only a few times. V gene TRBV20-1 combines with J gene TRBJ2-3; D is possibly TRBD2 (6 bases). V dropped 6 bases and J dropped 0 bases, with 19 bases sitting between them. The CDR3 is made up of 16 amino acids. The germline CDR1 and CDR2 sequences are DFQATT and SNEGSKA (reference sequence). The CDR3 sequence: CSASARVGTSTDTQYF. The DNA for the CDR3 is TGCAGTGCCTCGGCCCGGGTGGGGACTAGCACAGATACGCAGTATTTT.

This clonotype was seen just once. The CDR3 DNA follows: TGCGCCAGCAGCCAAGGCGCACTAGCGATAACAGATACGCAGTATTTT. Amino acids: CASSQGALAITDTQYF. The chain employs TRBV4-1 and TRBJ2-3; 7 bases are shared with TRBD2. CDR1 is MGHRA, CDR2 YSYEKL, per germline. This CDR3 contains 16 residues. The V segment lost 1 base and the J segment 3 bases; nucleotides outside the gene matches: 7.

The chain carries TRBV5-1 and TRBJ2-6, with D uncertain. Germline V lookup: CDR1 SGHRS, CDR2 YFSETQ. Trimming shortened V by 4 bases and J by 1 base, and 9 bases separated the two germline ends. The CDR3 is 15 amino acids. As DNA, the CDR3 is TGCGCCAGCAGCCGAGATCCGTCTGGGGCCAACGTCCTGACTTTC. This sequence encodes CASSRDPSGANVLTF.

The V call is TRBV6-4, the J call TRBJ2-7; D unresolved. The germline V gene encodes CDR1 MRHNA and CDR2 SNTAGT. The CDR3 is made up of 12 amino acids. CDR3 in amino acids: CAWAGDWCEQYF. The CDR3 DNA reads TGTGCGTGGGCAGGTGACTGGTGCGAGCAGTACTTC.

The V call is TRBV20-1, the J call TRBJ1-2, with a possible D match to TRBD1 (6 bases). This CDR3 contains 18 residues. From germline, CDR1 is DFQATT and CDR2 SNEGSKA (reference sequence). V was cut by 0 bases and J by 1 base, with 21 bases left in between. CDR3 nucleotides: TGCAGTGCTAGAGATTGGCTCGTGGGGGGGGCGGATAACTATGGCTACACCTTC. It encodes CSARDWLVGGADNYGYTF.

The V call is TRBV12-3 or TRBV12-4, the J call TRBJ1-1; 9 positions agree with TRBD1. V trimming: 7 bases; J trimming: 4 bases; junction bases outside the gene matches: 13. CDR3 length: 16 amino acids. CDR3 protein: CASTPYRGQGGTEAFF. The CDR3 DNA reads TGTGCCAGCACCCCATACAGGGGGCAGGGAGGCACTGAAGCTTTCTTT.

This clonotype showed up just a few times. This chain links TRBV12-3 or TRBV12-4 with TRBJ2-1, with 15 bases matching TRBD2. This CDR3 contains 15 residues. J lost 8 bases, V lost 7 bases, and 6 bases had no gene match. The CDR3 DNA is TGTGCCAGCACCTTGGGGACTAGCGGGGGGTATGAGCAGTTCTTC. It yields the protein CASTLGTSGGYEQFF.

The V call is TRBV7-9, the J call TRBJ2-3; the D gene could be TRBD1 or TRBD2 (9 bases each). Trimming cost V 5 bases and J 14 bases, with 35 bases left between them. This CDR3 has 18 residues. The germline gives CDR1 SEHNR, CDR2 FQNEAQ (reference sequence). The chain's CDR3 is CASSTTGGVSGSTDYAYF. The CDR3 DNA reads as TGTGCCAGCAGCACCACAGGGGGCGTTAGCGGGAGCACAGATTACGCGTATTTT.

This clonotype was detected a few times. The CDR3 DNA reads as TGCAGTGCTCCCCGACAGGGATCCAAGTACGAGCAGTACTTC. Protein: CSAPRQGSKYEQYF. This rearrangement joins TRBV20-1 to TRBJ2-7; 7 nucleotides line up with TRBD1. From germline, CDR1 is DFQATT and CDR2 SNEGSKA (reference sequence). The CDR3 extends over 14 amino acids. The J segment lost 4 bases and the V segment lost 5 bases, leaving 11 bases of the junction unmatched.